This T cell receptor (beta chain) was identified during a study of monozygotic twins with inflammatory bowel disease. The germline V gene encodes CDR1 SGHVS and CDR2 FNYEAQ. The CDR3 has 14 residues. Template switching introduced UMIs that contain a 6-nucleotide sample barcode. From its re-call of the 5' RACE reads, TCRdb lists each CDR3 protein once, without DNA. The table lists some 200,000 distinct CDR3 sequences, with 1.5% to 2% in the top ten. The source material was blood. The rearrangement uses TRBV7-6 and TRBJ2-5; the D call from TCRdb, TRBD1, cannot be confirmed without DNA. This clonotype was obtained from a human donor with ulcerative colitis or Crohn's disease, or a healthy co-twin of an affected twin (not recorded which). The CDR3 protein is CASSLAQGQETQYF.